Following are 26 T cell receptor beta chains from one sample sequenced in a study of response to subunit inactivated influenza vaccine. TCRdb independently ran MiXCR on the RT-PCR reads; one entry per CDR3 protein. The repertoire holds 800,000 or so distinct CDR3 sequences, approximately 21% seen once, with 10% to 13% in the top ten. Here the sequenced sample was PBMCs from blood, taken about 5 days after vaccination. The origin of the receptors is a middle-aged man who received an inactivated influenza vaccine.

The rearrangement joins TRBV4-2 to TRBJ2-1; TRBD2 agrees at 8 bases. V lost 0 bases to trimming and J lost 8 bases; unmatched junction nucleotides: 3. This CDR3 has 14 amino acids. Germline CDR1 is LGHNA and CDR2 is YNFKEQ. The CDR3 sequence: CASSQEQTSDEQFF. CDR3 in DNA: TGTGCCAGCAGCCAAGAACAGACTAGCGATGAGCAGTTCTTC.

This clonotype was observed a handful of times. The chain combines TRBV14 with TRBJ2-1; 7 nucleotides align to TRBD1. Germline CDR1 reads SGHDN; CDR2 reads FVKESK. The V gene end was trimmed by 3 bases and the J gene end by 6 bases; junction bases not matched to a gene: 8. CDR3 length: 15 amino acids. CDR3 sequence: CASSHNRGSVNEQFF. The DNA for the CDR3 is TGTGCCAGCAGCCATAACAGGGGCAGTGTCAATGAGCAGTTCTTC. The entire variable domain, with the rest obtained from reference TRBV14 and TRBJ2-1, is as follows: EAGVTQFPSHSVIEKGQTVTLRCDPISGHDNLYWYRRVMGKEIKFLLHFVKESKQDESGMPNNRFLAERTGGTYSTLKVQPAELEDSGVYFCASSHNRGSVNEQFFGPGTRLTVL.

The rearrangement uses TRBV3-1 and TRBJ1-4; D is uncertain. V lost 3 bases and J lost 0, with 8 bases in between. CDR1 and CDR2 from the germline V gene are LGHDT and YNNKEL (reference sequence). The CDR3 is made up of 15 amino acids. The DNA for the CDR3 is TGTGCCAGCAGCCACCTGCGAGCAACTAATGAAAAACTGTTTTTT. It encodes CASSHLRATNEKLFF. The whole variable domain, remainder taken from reference TRBV3-1 and TRBJ1-4, is DTAVSQTPKYLVTQMGNDKSIKCEQNLGHDTMYWYKQDSKKFLKIMFSYNNKELIINETVPNRFSPKSPDKAHLNLHINSLELGDSAVYFCASSHLRATNEKLFFGSGTQLSVL.

In its sample, this clonotype was seen once. This CDR3 fails to terminate in the conserved phenylalanine or tryptophan, so it likely reflects a read error. The gene calls are TRBV28 and TRBJ2-1; D is possibly TRBD2 (6 bases). The ends were cut back, 2 bases at V and 9 bases at J, with 20 bases in the middle. The CDR3 loop spans 16 amino acids. Germline CDR1 MDHEN, CDR2 SYDVKM. The CDR3 DNA is TGTGCCAGCAGTTTAATGAGAGGTGGGAGGCACGCTGAGCAGTTCTCC. Residues: CASSLMRGGRHAEQFS.

This clonotype was detected a few times. The chain employs TRBV6-5 and TRBJ2-4; a possible D gene is TRBD1 (5 bases). Germline CDR1 reads MNHEY; CDR2 reads SVGAGI. The CDR3 contains 14 residues. Trimming pared 0 bases from V and 5 bases from J, leaving 8 bases between. The CDR3 sequence: CASSYSDRQNIQYF. The CDR3 nucleotides are TGTGCCAGCAGTTACTCTGACAGACAAAACATTCAGTACTTC.

The rearrangement links TRBV7-9 to TRBJ1-2; D gene ambiguous. Germline values: CDR1 SEHNR, CDR2 FQNEAQ (reference sequence). The CDR3 covers 14 residues. With 8 bases removed from V and 3 bases from J, the gap between germline ends came to 16 bases. The CDR3 protein is CASPRGGSDYGYTF. For the CDR3, the DNA is TGTGCCAGCCCACGGGGTGGATCGGACTATGGCTACACCTTC.

The chain uses TRBV5-1 and TRBJ1-1, with 10 bases matching TRBD1. Germline V CDR1 and CDR2: SGHRS, YFSETQ. This CDR3 is 15 amino acids long. J lost 2 bases, V lost 3 bases, and 4 bases had no gene match. The CDR3 DNA reads TGCGCCAGCAGCTGGGGACAGGGGACAAACACTGAAGCTTTCTTT. Its translation: CASSWGQGTNTEAFF.

The table lists this clonotype with many counts. The rearrangement uses TRBV27 and TRBJ1-1; no clear D. Trimming cost V 2 bases and J 1 base, with 8 bases left between them. The CDR3 loop spans 14 amino acids. Germline V gene sequence: CDR1 MNHEY, CDR2 SMNVEV (reference sequence). The CDR3 sequence: CASSLHGGNTEAFF. The CDR3 DNA reads TGTGCCAGCAGTTTACATGGCGGGAACACTGAAGCTTTCTTT.

This clonotype was seen at least ten times. This rearrangement joins TRBV6-1 to TRBJ2-7; 8 bases line up with TRBD1. The CDR3 is 13 amino acids. Germline loops: CDR1 MNHNS, CDR2 SASEGT. V dropped 5 bases and J dropped 3; count of bases not matched to a gene: 3. The DNA for the CDR3 is TGTGCCAGCAGTCCGGGACAGGTCTACGAGCAGTACTTC. Translated, it gives CASSPGQVYEQYF.

A few counts support this clonotype. The chain uses TRBV20-1 and TRBJ2-1; 7 nucleotides agree with TRBD1. The CDR3 extends over 13 amino acids. Germline V gene data show CDR1 as DFQATT and CDR2 as SNEGSKA (reference sequence). V was pared by 3 bases and J by 9 bases, with 8 bases of the junction left unmatched. CDR3 region: CSASPRGGGEQFF. In nucleotides, the CDR3 is TGCAGTGCTAGTCCCCGAGGGGGCGGTGAGCAGTTCTTC.

This clonotype was seen ten or more times. The V call is TRBV10-3, the J call TRBJ2-7; D is uncertain. The CDR3 extends over 17 amino acids. Germline V gene sequence: CDR1 ENHRY, CDR2 SYGVKD. Trimming left V 2 bases short and J 5 bases short, with 22 bases between. CDR3 coding DNA: TGTGCCATCAGTGAGCAAACACCGGGCCTCTCGCGGCACGAGCAGTACTTC. This gives the protein CAISEQTPGLSRHEQYF.

In nucleotides, the CDR3 is TGCAGCGTTGAAAGGGGGGGGGAGCTGTTTTTT. This sequence encodes CSVERGGELFF. This chain connects TRBV29-1 to TRBJ2-2, with D maybe TRBD1 (6 bases). This CDR3 has 11 residues. V lost 2 bases to trimming and J lost 8 bases, with 6 bases between them. Per the germline V gene, CDR1 is SQVTM and CDR2 is ANQGSEA.

The table lists this clonotype with a count of one. The chain employs TRBV10-3 and TRBJ2-6; D call uncertain. Germline V gene sequence: CDR1 ENHRY, CDR2 SYGVKD. The CDR3 sequence is 13 residues long. V gave up 10 bases and J gave up 1 base, with 8 bases separating them. The CDR3 sequence is CATQLSGANVLTF. The CDR3 coding sequence is TGTGCCACACAGTTGTCTGGGGCCAACGTCCTGACTTTC.

This clonotype was detected only a few times. The genes are TRBV6-1 and TRBJ2-1; no firm D call. CDR1 and CDR2 from the germline V gene are MNHNS and SASEGT. Trimming removed 0 bases from V and 9 bases from J, with 9 bases in between. The CDR3 totals 13 residues. The CDR3 DNA is TGTGCCAGCAGTGAAGCGGGTATAGGTGAGCAGTTCTTC. Translation gives CASSEAGIGEQFF.

This rearrangement joins TRBV3-1 to TRBJ2-5; TRBD2 aligns across 10 bases. The CDR3 is 16 residues long. Per the germline V gene, CDR1 is LGHDT and CDR2 is YNNKEL (reference sequence). With V trimmed by 6 bases and J by 0 bases, 7 bases remained unmatched. This chain's CDR3 is CASSNSGRTYQETQYF. CDR3 bases: TGTGCCAGCAGTAATAGCGGGAGGACGTACCAAGAGACCCAGTACTTC.

The chain has TRBV20-1 and TRBJ2-2, with TRBD1 matching over 7 bases. The CDR3 covers 14 residues. Trimming took 4 bases from V and 5 from J; bases not matched to a gene: 7. CDR1 DFQATT and CDR2 SNEGSKA come from the germline V gene (reference sequence). CDR3 protein: CSATDRVKTGELFF. As DNA, the CDR3 is TGCAGTGCTACCGACAGGGTTAAGACCGGGGAGCTGTTTTTT.

This chain joins TRBV6-5 and TRBJ1-1; possibly TRBD1 for D (5 bases). CDR1 is MNHEY and CDR2 is SVGAGI in the germline V gene. Trimming cost V 5 bases and J 2 bases, with 15 bases left between them. The CDR3 spans 15 residues. CDR3 loop: CASSITGVKNTEAFF. As DNA, the CDR3 is TGTGCCAGCAGTATTACAGGAGTAAAAAACACTGAAGCTTTCTTT.

The chain uses TRBV25-1 and TRBJ2-7; D perhaps matches TRBD2 (6 bases). CDR3 length: 13 amino acids. Trimming removed 0 bases from V and 4 bases from J, with 7 bases in between. Germline assignment: CDR1 MGHDK and CDR2 SYGVNS. CDR3 nucleotides: TGTGCCAGCAGTGAATACGGGGGTTACGAGCAGTACTTC. This sequence encodes CASSEYGGYEQYF.

The chain combines TRBV6-2 or TRBV6-3 with TRBJ2-2; perhaps D is TRBD1 or TRBD2 (6 bases each). Germline lookup yields CDR1 MNHEY and CDR2 SVGEGT. The V gene lost 2 bases and the J gene lost 7 bases, with 14 bases spanning the gap. This CDR3 is 15 amino acids long. The CDR3 is CASSYAGQNIGELFF. The CDR3 nucleotides read TGTGCCAGCAGTTACGCGGGACAAAATATCGGGGAGCTGTTTTTT.

This sequence joins TRBV28 and TRBJ2-3; D might be TRBD1 (6 bases). V lost 5 bases and J lost 4, with 13 bases in between. Per the germline V gene, CDR1 is MDHEN and CDR2 is SYDVKM. The CDR3 contains 14 residues. CDR3: CASSIYRAPDTQYF. The CDR3, as DNA: TGTGCCAGCAGTATATACAGGGCTCCAGATACGCAGTATTTT.

This clonotype was counted a few times. Written as DNA, the CDR3 is TGTGCCAGCAGTTACCACCGGAAGGACAATGAGCAGTTCTTC. Translating gives CASSYHRKDNEQFF. This chain uses TRBV7-9 with TRBJ2-1; no definite D call. Germline CDR1 is SEHNR and CDR2 is FQNEAQ (reference sequence). Trimming shortened V by 6 bases and J by 5 bases, and 14 bases separated the two germline ends. This CDR3 has 14 residues.

The chain couples TRBV12-3 or TRBV12-4 to TRBJ2-4, with D perhaps matching TRBD1 (7 bases). Trimming took off 3 bases at V and 0 bases at J, with 12 bases between the two ends. The CDR3 has 16 amino acids. The CDR3 region has the DNA TGTGCCAGCAGTTTGGAGGGGGCTCTAGCCAAAAACATTCAGTACTTC. This codes for CASSLEGALAKNIQYF.

This clonotype was observed a few times. The chain employs TRBV7-2 and TRBJ2-3; no firm D call. Trimming took off 5 bases at V and 4 bases at J, with 4 bases between the two ends. Germline V gives CDR1 SGHTA, CDR2 FQGNSA. The CDR3 spans 11 residues. CDR3 region: CASSDADTQYF. CDR3 bases: TGTGCCAGCAGCGACGCAGATACGCAGTATTTT.

This clonotype was seen more than once but under ten times. This chain joins TRBV27 and TRBJ2-7; perhaps D is TRBD1 or TRBD2 (5 bases each). CDR3 length: 16 residues. V was clipped by 6 bases and J by 4 bases, with 22 bases between them. Looked up from germline, CDR1 is MNHEY and CDR2 is SMNVEV (reference sequence). CDR3 bases: TGTGCCAGCAGCCCGGGCCCTCCGGGATGGGGGTACGAGCAGTACTTC. Translated: CASSPGPPGWGYEQYF.

This chain joins TRBV7-2 and TRBJ1-5, with 8 bases matching TRBD1. This CDR3 has 15 amino acids. Germline V gene lookup returns CDR1 SGHTA and CDR2 FQGNSA. The ends lost 1 base at V and 4 bases at J; junction bases unmatched: 3. Here the CDR3 reads CASSLVWDRNQPQHF. CDR3 bases: TGTGCCAGCAGCTTAGTGTGGGACAGGAATCAGCCCCAGCATTTT.

This clonotype has just a few counts. The CDR3 nucleotides read TGTGCCAGCAGGACTAGCTACACCGGGGAGCTGTTTTTT. Translating gives CASRTSYTGELFF. The chain carries TRBV12-3 or TRBV12-4 and TRBJ2-2, with 7 bases fitting TRBD2. The length of the CDR3 is 13 residues. V shed 6 bases and J 3 bases; nucleotides not matched to a gene: 1.